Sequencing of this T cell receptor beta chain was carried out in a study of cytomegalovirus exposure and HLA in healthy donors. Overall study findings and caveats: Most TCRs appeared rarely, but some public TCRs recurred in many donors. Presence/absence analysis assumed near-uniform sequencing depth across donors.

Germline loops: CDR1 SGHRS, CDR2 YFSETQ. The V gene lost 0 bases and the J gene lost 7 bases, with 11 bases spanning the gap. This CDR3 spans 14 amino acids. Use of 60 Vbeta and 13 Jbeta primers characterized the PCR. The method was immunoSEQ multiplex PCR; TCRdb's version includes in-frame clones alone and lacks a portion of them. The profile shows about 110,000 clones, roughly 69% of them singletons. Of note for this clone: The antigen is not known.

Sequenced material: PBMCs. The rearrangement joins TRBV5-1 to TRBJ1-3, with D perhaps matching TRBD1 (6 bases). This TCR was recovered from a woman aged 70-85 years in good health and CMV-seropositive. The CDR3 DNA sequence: TGCGCCAGCAGCTTGGCAGGGGTTGGGAACACCATATATTTT. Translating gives CASSLAGVGNTIYF.